This T cell receptor (beta chain) derives from a study of Graves' ophthalmopathy and Graves' hyperthyroidism. General study points: The majority of expanded thyroid clonotypes above 0.001 frequency also occurred in blood.

This clonotype was recorded many times. The antigen is unknown. Other autoimmune diseases, uncontrolled infections, pregnancy or lactation ruled patients out of participation. RNA transcripts yielded amplified TCR beta CDR3 regions. Second-round multiplex PCR came after a first-round RT-PCR that employed HTBI primers. TCRdb independently ran MiXCR on the multiplex PCR reads; one entry per CDR3 protein. The repertoire has almost 750,000 distinct CDR3 sequences, about 44% of them found once; the top ten carry less than 55%. The TCR comes from an adult man with Graves' ophthalmopathy. Sequencing was carried out using peripheral blood.

This CDR3 is CASSPSGTSGETQYF. The CDR3 DNA follows: TGTGCCAGCAGCCCCTCGGGGACTAGCGGGGAGACCCAGTACTTC. V and J are TRBV9 and TRBJ2-5; TRBD2 matches at 12 bases. V shed 4 bases, J shed 5 bases, and the junction held 6 bases outside the gene matches. Germline V gene data show CDR1 as SGDLS and CDR2 as YYNGEE. The CDR3 length is 15 residues.